Each of the 11 T cell receptor beta chains below was sequenced from the same sample in a study of CD8+CD57+ T cells in acquired aplastic anemia. Whoever was chosen for sequencing had shown CD8+CD57+ cell expansion by flow cytometry. TCR beta VDJ and CDR3 were profiled, and genomic DNA was the template. TCRdb reanalysed the reads using MiXCR and keeps one entry per CDR3 protein. The repertoire has fewer than 250,000 distinct CDR3 sequences, 47% of them found once; the top ten carry 7.8%. The sequenced sample consisted of sorted CD4+, CD8+, or CD8+CD57+ T cells (not recorded which) from PBMCs. The receptors here all came from a human donor with aplastic anemia.

The rearrangement uses TRBV10-3 and TRBJ1-5, with 7 bases lining up with TRBD1. V was pared by 3 bases and J by 0 bases, with 2 bases of the junction left unmatched. Germline CDR1 ENHRY, CDR2 SYGVKD. This CDR3 is 15 amino acids long. CDR3 sequence reads: CAISDGQDSNQPQHF. DNA for the CDR3: TGTGCCATCAGTGATGGACAGGATAGCAATCAGCCCCAGCATTTT.

This chain uses TRBV20-1 with TRBJ2-7; a possible D gene is TRBD1 (5 bases). The germline V and J ends were trimmed by 0 bases and 2 bases, with 14 bases remaining between them. From germline, CDR1 is DFQATT and CDR2 SNEGSKA (reference sequence). The CDR3 covers 15 residues. Here the CDR3 reads CSAREVTVNTYEQYF. The CDR3 region has the DNA TGCAGTGCTAGAGAGGTGACAGTTAATACCTACGAGCAGTACTTC.

This clonotype was picked up many times. The chain couples TRBV24-1 to TRBJ2-1; no clear D. The germline gives CDR1 KGHDR, CDR2 SFDVKD. There are 16 residues in the CDR3. Deletions cut 1 base from V and 4 bases from J, with 13 bases between. The CDR3 reads CATSDLGEGIYNEQFF. CDR3 nucleotide sequence: TGTGCCACCAGTGATTTAGGCGAAGGAATTTACAATGAGCAGTTCTTC.

The chain has TRBV30 and TRBJ2-7; possibly TRBD1 or TRBD2 for D (5 bases each). Looked up from germline, CDR1 is GTSNPN and CDR2 is SVGIG (reference sequence). CDR3 length equals 13 residues. Trimming left V 0 bases short and J 4 bases short, with 10 bases between. The CDR3 is CAWSVGEGYEQYF. CDR3 nucleotides: TGTGCCTGGAGTGTAGGTGAGGGGTACGAGCAGTACTTC.

The genes are TRBV6-2 or TRBV6-3 and TRBJ2-3; TRBD1 aligns across 9 bases. This CDR3 comprises 17 residues. CDR1 is MNHEY and CDR2 is SVGEGT in the germline V gene. V shed 2 bases, J shed 3 bases, and the junction held 9 bases outside the gene matches. The CDR3 sequence is CASSYNPDRGSTDTQYF. CDR3 in DNA: TGTGCCAGCAGTTACAACCCGGACAGGGGCTCAACAGATACGCAGTATTTT.

In its sample, this clonotype was seen many times. The rearrangement uses TRBV7-2 and TRBJ2-3, with D unclear. The ends were cut back, 3 bases at V and 2 bases at J, with 3 bases in the middle. The CDR3 consists of 12 residues. Germline loops: CDR1 SGHTA, CDR2 FQGNSA. The CDR3 bases are TGTGCCAGCAGCTTTCTCACAGATACGCAGTATTTT. It encodes CASSFLTDTQYF. Combining the CDR3 with reference TRBV7-2 and TRBJ2-3 gives the whole variable domain GAGVSQSPSNKVTEKGKDVELRCDPISGHTALYWYRQSLGQGLEFLIYFQGNSAPDKSGLPSDRFSAERTGGSVSTLTIQRTQQEDSAVYLCASSFLTDTQYFGPGTRLTVL.

The V gene is TRBV15, the J gene TRBJ1-4, with 7 bases aligning to TRBD1. Germline CDR1 is LNHNV and CDR2 is YYDKDF (reference sequence). The CDR3 is 19 residues long. J lost 7 bases, V lost 0 bases, and 17 bases had no gene match. Written as DNA, the CDR3 is TGTGCCACCAGCAGAGATACTTATAGACAGGGAGGGCTTGGTGAAAAACTGTTTTTT. This translates into CATSRDTYRQGGLGEKLFF.

This clonotype was counted ten times or more. The genes are TRBV9 and TRBJ1-1; a possible D gene is TRBD1 (6 bases). CDR1 SGDLS and CDR2 YYNGEE come from the germline V gene. Trimming stripped 2 bases from V and 0 bases from J, with 8 bases between. This CDR3 is built from 14 residues. As DNA, the CDR3 is TGTGCCAGCAGCGTCGGACAGCTGAACACTGAAGCTTTCTTT. Translating it yields CASSVGQLNTEAFF.

This clonotype was seen repeatedly, ten times or more. This sequence joins TRBV7-9 and TRBJ2-1; D ambiguous. Trimming took off 1 base at V and 5 bases at J, with 3 bases between the two ends. CDR1 and CDR2 (germline): SEHNR, FQNEAQ (reference sequence). The CDR3 runs 12 residues. The CDR3 DNA follows: TGTGCCAGCAGCTTAGTTCACAATGAGCAGTTCTTC. As protein: CASSLVHNEQFF.

The rearrangement joins TRBV7-2 to TRBJ2-1, with TRBD2 matching over 9 bases. The V segment lost 0 bases and the J segment 1 base; nucleotides outside the gene matches: 13. This CDR3 is 20 amino acids long. Germline lookup yields CDR1 SGHTA and CDR2 FQGNSA. CDR3 amino acids: CASSLAAGDQAGGSYNEQFF. The CDR3 nucleotides read TGTGCCAGCAGCTTAGCGGCCGGGGATCAGGCGGGGGGGTCCTACAATGAGCAGTTCTTC.

The V and J genes are TRBV20-1 and TRBJ2-1; no clear D gene. The germline gives CDR1 DFQATT, CDR2 SNEGSKA (reference sequence). V was pared by 4 bases and J by 4 bases, with 5 bases between. This CDR3 contains 11 residues. The CDR3 DNA reads TGCAGTGCTACGGGTTACAATGAGCAGTTCTTC. This codes for CSATGYNEQFF.